The text below deals with one T cell receptor (beta chain). The CDR3 has 12 amino acids. Trimming shortened V by 10 bases and J by 2 bases, and 9 bases separated the two germline ends. The germline V gene has CDR1 MDHEN and CDR2 SYDVKM. This sample is part of a study of T cells after yellow fever vaccination. TCRdb itself ran the 5' RACE reads through MiXCR, one entry per CDR3 protein. In the table there are roughly 85,000 distinct CDR3 sequences, 13% of which are singletons. The rearrangement links TRBV28 to TRBJ1-5; D might be TRBD1 (5 bases). The clonotype originates from a young man who received the YFV17D yellow fever vaccine. The sequences come from CD8+ T cells not binding an NS4B(214-222) dextramer, sorted from PBMCs, collected 20 to 25 days after the first yellow fever vaccination. The CDR3 reads CATEQGNQPQHF. CDR3 coding DNA: TGTGCCACCGAACAGGGCAATCAGCCCCAGCATTTT.